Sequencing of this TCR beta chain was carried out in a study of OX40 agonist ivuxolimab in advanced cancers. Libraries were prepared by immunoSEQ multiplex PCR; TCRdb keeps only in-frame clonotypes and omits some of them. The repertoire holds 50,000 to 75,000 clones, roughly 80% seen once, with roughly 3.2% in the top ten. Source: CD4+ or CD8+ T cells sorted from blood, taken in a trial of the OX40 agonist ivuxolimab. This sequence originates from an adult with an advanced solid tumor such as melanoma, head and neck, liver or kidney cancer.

The CDR3 protein is CATSRGRTDHSTEAFF. CDR3 DNA sequence: TGTGCCACCAGCAGAGGACGGACAGACCATAGCACTGAAGCTTTCTTT. The J gene is TRBJ1-1, the V gene TRBV15; the D gene is possibly TRBD1 (6 bases). V was shortened by 1 base and J by 4 bases, with 16 bases between the two germline ends. The CDR3 contains 16 residues. Germline CDR1 LNHNV, CDR2 YYDKDF (reference sequence).